Listed below are T cell receptor beta chains from one sample, sequenced in a study of blood T cell repertoires in COVID-19. Sequencing was performed with immunoSEQ multiplex PCR; in TCRdb, only in-frame clones are kept and a portion is missing. The sample includes about 83,000 clones, 65% to 80% of them seen just once. What was sequenced was peripheral blood. The receptor set was obtained from a woman older than 75 with active or convalescent COVID-19. CDR3s include the opening cysteine and the closing phenylalanine or tryptophan. The order of the fields is V gene, clone size, D gene, J gene, CDR3 DNA, CDR3 protein. The D gene is left open where the match is weak. Rows give clone size only sometimes, using once, few, many, or a class for an expanded clone.

TRBV19	once	-	TRBJ1-5	TGTGCCAGTACCCGAGATAGCAATCAGCCCCAGCATTTT	CASTRDSNQPQHF
TRBV11-2	-	-	TRBJ2-7	TGTGCCAGCAGCTTAGTTGGACAGAACGAGCAGTACTTC	CASSLVGQNEQYF
TRBV5-1	-	-	TRBJ2-2	TGCGCCAGCAGCTCCGGGACTCCGGTGGGGGAGCTGTTTTTT	CASSSGTPVGELFF
TRBV5-6	-	TRBD1	TRBJ1-2	TGTGCCAGCAGCTTGGCCGGGACAGGGGGTAAGGGCTACACCTTC	CASSLAGTGGKGYTF
TRBV4-3	-	-	TRBJ1-6	TGCGCCAGCAGCCAAGATGACTTGGCGAATTCACCCCTCCACTTT	CASSQDDLANSPLHF
TRBV6-5	-	-	TRBJ1-5	TGTGCCAGCAGTTACCTATCGGGGAGTCAGCCCCAGCATTTT	CASSYLSGSQPQHF
TRBV7-2	few	-	TRBJ1-3	TGTGCCAGCAGCTTAAGAGCCCCGCAGGCGCTCTCTGGAAACACCATATATTTT	CASSLRAPQALSGNTIYF
TRBV11-2	-	TRBD2	TRBJ2-1	TGTGCCAGCACCGGCGGGAGGGAGCAGTTCTTC	CASTGGREQFF
TRBV12-5	-	TRBD1	TRBJ1-5	TGTGCTAGTGGTTTGATCCGGGACAGGGGGCTCGGCAATCAGCCCCAGCATTTT	CASGLIRDRGLGNQPQHF
TRBV11-2	once	-	TRBJ1-1	TGTGCCAGCAGCGTAACAGGGTCAAGGGCTGAAGCTTTCTTT	CASSVTGSRAEAFF
TRBV18	-	-	TRBJ1-1	TGTGCCAGCTCACCGGTACTTAACACTGAAGCTTTCTTT	CASSPVLNTEAFF
TRBV18	few	TRBD1	TRBJ1-5	TGTGCCAGCTCACCAGTCCGGGACAGGAGAAATCAGCCCCAGCATTTT	CASSPVRDRRNQPQHF
TRBV5-5	few	-	TRBJ1-1	TGTGCCAGCAGCCCGTGGGGCGCGATTCGGAACACTGAAGCTTTCTTT	CASSPWGAIRNTEAFF
TRBV7-2	-	-	TRBJ1-1	TGTGCCAGCAGCTTAGCGGTTTTAAGGGGTATATCTGTGACTGAAGCTTTCTTT	CASSLAVLRGISVTEAFF
TRBV9	-	TRBD2	TRBJ2-3	TGTGCCAGCAGCGCGGGGACTAGCGGGCCAGATACGCAGTATTTT	CASSAGTSGPDTQYF
TRBV28	once	-	TRBJ1-2	TGTGCCAGCAGTGCCGCCCAGGGTATAACTCTTAACTATGGCTACACCTTC	CASSAAQGITLNYGYTF
TRBV2	-	TRBD1	TRBJ1-2	TGTGCCAGCAGTTACCGGGACAGTGCTAACTATGGCTACACCTTC	CASSYRDSANYGYTF
TRBV11-3	-	-	TRBJ1-1	TGTGCCAGCAGCTCTAACAGGGCCACTGAAGCTTTCTTT	CASSSNRATEAFF
TRBV12-3/TRBV12-4	-	-	TRBJ2-7	TGTGCCAGCAGTACACAACAGGGATACGAGCAGTACTTC	CASSTQQGYEQYF
TRBV27	-	-	TRBJ1-1	TGTGCCAGCACCCCAGCGGGGGGAAGAGCTGAAGCTTTCTTT	CASTPAGGRAEAFF
TRBV3-1/TRBV3-2	-	-	TRBJ2-3	TGTGCCAGCAGCCAAGAGCCTAGCGTGGGTGGGGCGCAGTATTTT	CASSQEPSVGGAQYF
TRBV7-9	-	TRBD2	TRBJ2-7	TGTGCCAGCGAAGGACTAGCGGAATACGAGCAGTACTTC	CASEGLAEYEQYF
TRBV5-4	-	TRBD1	TRBJ2-2	TGTGCCAGCAGCCAGGGACAGAGGAACACCGGGGAGCTGTTTTTT	CASSQGQRNTGELFF
TRBV11-2	-	TRBD1	TRBJ2-7	TGTGCCAGCAGCTTATACTTGAGAGGGGACAGCTACGAGCAGTACTTC	CASSLYLRGDSYEQYF
TRBV7-4	-	TRBD1	TRBJ2-7	TGTGCCAGCAGCTGTTACAACAGGGGTTACGAGCAGTACTTC	CASSCYNRGYEQYF
TRBV6-2/TRBV6-3	once	TRBD2	TRBJ2-1	TGTGCCAGCAGACCTTTCCGTCCTAGCGGGGGTGCCGACCGGGAGCAGTTCTTC	CASRPFRPSGGADREQFF
TRBV5-1	-	-	TRBJ2-7	TGCGCCAGCTCATGGACGGGGGAGACCTACGAGCAGTACTTC	CASSWTGETYEQYF
TRBV19	-	TRBD1	TRBJ1-1	TGTGCCAGTAGACCCGGGACAGGGACGGTTAGCACTGAAGCTTTCTTT	CASRPGTGTVSTEAFF
TRBV5-6	-	-	TRBJ2-7	TGTGCCAGCACCTGGGAAGGGGACGAGCAGTACTTC	CASTWEGDEQYF
TRBV11-3	-	TRBD1	TRBJ2-1	TGTGCCAGCAGCTCAGGGGGTTCATTTGAGCAGTTCTTC	CASSSGGSFEQFF
TRBV12-5	few	-	TRBJ2-5	TGTGCTAGTGGTAAAGGACAGAGCCAAGAGACCCAGTACTTC	CASGKGQSQETQYF
TRBV5-4	-	TRBD1	TRBJ2-1	TGTGCCAGCAGCTTGGCGGGACAGTGGAATGAGCAGTTCTTC	CASSLAGQWNEQFF
TRBV6-6	-	-	TRBJ2-4	TGTGCCAGCAGCGAGTGGGGGACATCCACCAAAAACATTCAGTACTTC	CASSEWGTSTKNIQYF
TRBV30	-	-	TRBJ2-7	TGTGCCTGGAGTGTCGGGATACCTTCGGGCGAGCAGTACTTC	CAWSVGIPSGEQYF
TRBV7-9	-	-	TRBJ1-3	TGTGCCAGCAGCTTAGAAGGCGGTCTTACTGGAAACACCATATATTTT	CASSLEGGLTGNTIYF
TRBV19	-	TRBD1	TRBJ1-3	TGTGCCAGTAGTATAAGCGGAGGGGGCACTGGAAACACCATATATTTT	CASSISGGGTGNTIYF
TRBV7-9	-	TRBD1	TRBJ1-6	TGTGCCAGCAGCCGACAGGGGAATAATTCACCCCTCCACTTT	CASSRQGNNSPLHF
TRBV4-1	-	TRBD1	TRBJ2-2	TGCGCCAGCAGCCAAGGGGGCAGGGGGCGCGGCACCGGGGAGCTGTTTTTT	CASSQGGRGRGTGELFF
TRBV6-4	-	-	TRBJ1-5	TGTGCCAGCAGTGACTCCTGCGAGCCCCAGCATTTT	CASSDSCEPQHF
TRBV19	-	TRBD1	TRBJ2-7	TGTGCCAGTTCGGTAGGGACAGCAACCTACGAGCAGTACTTC	CASSVGTATYEQYF
TRBV9	-	-	TRBJ2-2	TGTGCCAGCAGCTCACGGATCACGGGCGGGGAGCTGTTTTTT	CASSSRITGGELFF
TRBV19	few	-	TRBJ2-3	TGTGCCAGTAGTATAGATGGGGCGCGGACGACAGATACGCAGTATTTT	CASSIDGARTTDTQYF